This is a list of T cell receptor beta chains from one sample in a study of pediatric ulcerative colitis. The data were produced by immunoSEQ multiplex PCR, yet TCRdb's version contains in-frame clones alone and is incomplete. The table shows some 60,000 clones, with around 80% occurring only once. The sequencing input was blood. Receptors were obtained from a boy aged 5-17 years with moderate ulcerative colitis. Both conserved end residues are part of each CDR3. A D gene is named only where the DNA matches it firmly. Size values are once, few and many counts, or a class for expanded clones, and some rows have none.

V	size	D	J	DNA	CDR3
TRBV29-1	NA	NA	TRBJ1-1	TGCAGCGTTGAAGCGGGGGGGCGCGGCGTCACTGAAGCTTTCTTT	CSVEAGGRGVTEAFF
TRBV5-6	NA	TRBD2	TRBJ2-2	TGTGCCAGCAGCTTGGTACCTAGCGGGGACCCCGGGGAGCTGTTTTTT	CASSLVPSGDPGELFF
TRBV19	once	TRBD2	TRBJ2-5	TGTGCCAGTAGTACGTCAGGGACTAGCTTGGAGACCCAGTACTTC	CASSTSGTSLETQYF
TRBV5-1	NA	NA	TRBJ1-1	TGCGCCAGCAGCTTGGAGGGTTCAAAATTAGAAGCTTTCTTT	CASSLEGSKLEAFF
TRBV7-9	NA	TRBD1	TRBJ2-7	TGTGCCAGCAGCGTACTAAACAGGGGCGAGCAGTACTTC	CASSVLNRGEQYF
TRBV29-1	few	NA	TRBJ1-2	TGCAGCGTGGGGTCCTATTCTTATGGCTACACCTTC	CSVGSYSYGYTF
TRBV19	NA	NA	TRBJ1-1	TGTGCCACCAAAGGGAGGGGACCGCGAGGGAATTTGAACACTGAAGCTTTCTTT	CATKGRGPRGNLNTEAFF
TRBV7-2	once	NA	TRBJ1-3	TGTGCCAGCAGCTTTGGAGATTCCACCATATATTTT	CASSFGDSTIYF
TRBV27	few	TRBD1	TRBJ1-3	TGTGCCAGCAGTGGGAACAGGGGATCTGGAAACACCATATATTTT	CASSGNRGSGNTIYF
TRBV19	NA	TRBD2	TRBJ2-1	TGTGCCAGTAGTATAGTCGGACTAGCGGACTCCGAGCAGTTCTTC	CASSIVGLADSEQFF
TRBV18	NA	NA	TRBJ1-1	TGTGCCAGCTCGCCTCGACAGCACATGAACACTGAAGCTTTCTTT	CASSPRQHMNTEAFF
TRBV6-1	NA	TRBD1	TRBJ1-6	TGTGCCAGCAGATTCCAGACAGGGAGAGGTTCACCCCTCCACTTT	CASRFQTGRGSPLHF
TRBV30	NA	NA	TRBJ1-1	TGTGCCCGGGAGGGAGGGCCCTTTACTGAAGCTTTCTTT	CAREGGPFTEAFF
TRBV6-4	NA	TRBD1	TRBJ1-1	TGTGCCAGCAGTGACCGCGGAACGTGGAGGGGGCGCGGGGGCACTGAAGCTTTCTTT	CASSDRGTWRGRGGTEAFF
TRBV7-9	NA	NA	TRBJ2-7	TGTGCCAGCAGCTTAGGGACAGCGAACTACGAGCAGTACTTC	CASSLGTANYEQYF
TRBV2	NA	NA	TRBJ2-2	TGTGCCAGCAGAGGGACTCAAAGCACCGGGGAGCTGTTTTTT	CASRGTQSTGELFF
TRBV5-1	NA	TRBD2	TRBJ2-1	TGCGCCAGCAGCACCCCGGGACTAGCGGCTCTACCTGAGCAGTTCTTC	CASSTPGLAALPEQFF
TRBV2	NA	NA	TRBJ1-5	TGTGCCAGCAGTGAATATGGGAAGCCTAATCAGCCCCAGCATTTT	CASSEYGKPNQPQHF
TRBV5-1	few	TRBD2	TRBJ2-3	TGCGCCAGCAGCGTGAGCGGGGGATACCCTAGCACAGATACGCAGTATTTT	CASSVSGGYPSTDTQYF
TRBV7-3	NA	TRBD1	TRBJ1-2	TGTGCCAGCAGCTTAACGGCAGGGGGCTCATATGGCTACACCTTC	CASSLTAGGSYGYTF
TRBV6-5	NA	TRBD2	TRBJ2-5	TGTGCCAGCAGTTACTCGAAGCGGGGGGGCCGGGAGACCCAGTACTTC	CASSYSKRGGRETQYF
TRBV27	NA	NA	TRBJ2-7	TGTGCCAGCAGTGTCCACCCTATTAAGTGGCAGTACTTC	CASSVHPIKWQYF
TRBV2	NA	TRBD2	TRBJ2-1	TGTGCCAGCAGTGGGTATACTAGCGGGACCGACAATGAGCAGTTCTTC	CASSGYTSGTDNEQFF
TRBV7-9	NA	NA	TRBJ2-6	TGTGCCAGCGGATTGGTGTCTGGGGCCAACGTCCTGACTTTC	CASGLVSGANVLTF
TRBV6-1	NA	NA	TRBJ2-3	TGTGCCAGCAGCCCCCGCACAGATACGCAGTATTTT	CASSPRTDTQYF
TRBV12-5	NA	TRBD2	TRBJ2-5	TGTGCTAGTGGTTTGGGCTCTAGCGGGCAAGAGACCCAGTACTTC	CASGLGSSGQETQYF
TRBV7-9	NA	TRBD1	TRBJ1-2	TGTGCCAGCAGCTTACCGCATAGGCAAACAGGGGCCGGTGACTATGGCTACACCTTC	CASSLPHRQTGAGDYGYTF
TRBV19	NA	NA	TRBJ1-2	TGTGCCAGTACCAATCTGCGACAGTTTTATGGCTACACCTTC	CASTNLRQFYGYTF
TRBV19	NA	NA	TRBJ2-7	TGTGCCAGTAGTATTCAGGGGAGATACGAGCAGTACTTC	CASSIQGRYEQYF
TRBV5-1	NA	TRBD1	TRBJ2-3	TGCGCCAGCAGTAACGACAGGGACACAGATACGCAGTATTTT	CASSNDRDTDTQYF
TRBV18	NA	NA	TRBJ1-1	TGTGCCAGCTCACCACGGACATCGAACACTGAAGCTTTCTTT	CASSPRTSNTEAFF
TRBV6-6	NA	NA	TRBJ1-1	TGTGCCAGCAGTTACTCGAATCCCGCCGGGGATGAAGCTTTCTTT	CASSYSNPAGDEAFF
TRBV5-1	NA	TRBD2	TRBJ2-1	TGCGCCAGCAGCTTGGGGCTAGCGGGAGAGAATGAGCAGTTCTTC	CASSLGLAGENEQFF
TRBV4-1	NA	TRBD2	TRBJ2-4	TGCGCCAGTGGACGGTCAGCGGGGGACATTCAGTACTTC	CASGRSAGDIQYF
TRBV19	NA	NA	TRBJ1-3	TGTGCCAGTAGTATAGATCTATTCGGCGGGAACTCTGGAAACACCATATATTTT	CASSIDLFGGNSGNTIYF
TRBV5-8	medium-sized	NA	TRBJ1-1	TGTGCCAGCAGCTTTAATCAGGCTGGGAGGGGCGAAGCTTTCTTT	CASSFNQAGRGEAFF
TRBV5-1	NA	NA	TRBJ2-7	TGCGCCAGCAGCTTAAGGGGCCCCTCCTACGAGCAGTACTTC	CASSLRGPSYEQYF
TRBV10-2	NA	NA	TRBJ2-6	TGCGCCAGCAGTGAGAGGCGCTCTGGGGCCAACGTCCTGACTTTC	CASSERRSGANVLTF
TRBV7-9	NA	TRBD2	TRBJ2-1	TGTGCCAGCAGGCCGACTAGCGGGATACGAAATGAGCAGTTCTTC	CASRPTSGIRNEQFF
TRBV4-3	NA	TRBD2	TRBJ2-7	TGCGCCAGCAGCCAAGAGCGGGAGATCAGCTACGAGCAGTACTTC	CASSQEREISYEQYF
TRBV7-8	NA	NA	TRBJ2-5	TGTGCCAGCAGCCCCGGACGGCGGGAGACCCAGTACTTC	CASSPGRRETQYF
TRBV5-4	NA	NA	TRBJ2-2	TGTGCCGGATCGTTTCCCGACGCCGGGGAGCTGTTTTTT	CAGSFPDAGELFF
TRBV6-5	NA	NA	TRBJ1-4	TGTGCCAGCAGTTATCAAGCACAGGGAACTAATGAAAAACTGTTTTTT	CASSYQAQGTNEKLFF
TRBV11-2	NA	TRBD2	TRBJ2-5	TGTGCCAGCAGCTTATTAGGGAGGGAGGAAGAGACCCAGTACTTC	CASSLLGREEETQYF
TRBV6-5	NA	TRBD1	TRBJ1-3	TGTGCCAGCAGTTACGACCCCAGGGGGCTAGGAAACACCATATATTTT	CASSYDPRGLGNTIYF
TRBV7-6	few	NA	TRBJ1-1	TGTGCCAGCAGCTTGGGCGGGGCCGGTACTGAAGCTTTCTTT	CASSLGGAGTEAFF
TRBV25-1	few	TRBD1	TRBJ1-1	TGTGCCAGCAGTATAAGGACAGGGACTGAAGCTTTCTTT	CASSIRTGTEAFF
TRBV14	NA	TRBD2	TRBJ2-3	TGTGCCAGCACCCGACTAGCGGGGGTCACAGATACGCAGTATTTT	CASTRLAGVTDTQYF